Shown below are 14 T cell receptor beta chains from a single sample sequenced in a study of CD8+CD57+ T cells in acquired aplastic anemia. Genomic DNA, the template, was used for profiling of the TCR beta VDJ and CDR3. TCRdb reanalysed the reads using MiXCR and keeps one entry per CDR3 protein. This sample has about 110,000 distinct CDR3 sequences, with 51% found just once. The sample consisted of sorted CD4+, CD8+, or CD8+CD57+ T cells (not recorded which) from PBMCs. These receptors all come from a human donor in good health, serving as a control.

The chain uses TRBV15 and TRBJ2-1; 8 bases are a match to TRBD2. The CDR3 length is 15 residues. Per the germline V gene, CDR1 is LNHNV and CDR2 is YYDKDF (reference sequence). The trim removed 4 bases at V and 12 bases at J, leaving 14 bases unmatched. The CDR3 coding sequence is TGTGCCACCAGCACCGGGACTAGTACTACAATGAGGCAGTTCTTC. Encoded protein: CATSTGTSTTMRQFF.

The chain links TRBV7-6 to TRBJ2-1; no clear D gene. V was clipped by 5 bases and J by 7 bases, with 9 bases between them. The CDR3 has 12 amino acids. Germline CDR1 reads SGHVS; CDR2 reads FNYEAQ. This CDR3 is CASSMGMNEQFF. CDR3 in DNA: TGTGCCAGCAGCATGGGGATGAATGAGCAGTTCTTC. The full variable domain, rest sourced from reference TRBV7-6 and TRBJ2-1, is GAGVSQSPRYKVTKRGQDVALRCDPISGHVSLYWYRQALGQGPEFLTYFNYEAQQDKSGLPNDRFSAERPEGSISTLTIQRTEQRDSAMYRCASSMGMNEQFFGPGTRLTVL.

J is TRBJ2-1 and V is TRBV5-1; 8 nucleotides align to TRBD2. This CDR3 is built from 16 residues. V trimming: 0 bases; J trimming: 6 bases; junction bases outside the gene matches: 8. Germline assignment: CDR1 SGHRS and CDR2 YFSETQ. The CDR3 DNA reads TGCGCCAGCAGCTTGGAGGTTAGCGGGACGGGCAATGAGCAGTTCTTC. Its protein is CASSLEVSGTGNEQFF.

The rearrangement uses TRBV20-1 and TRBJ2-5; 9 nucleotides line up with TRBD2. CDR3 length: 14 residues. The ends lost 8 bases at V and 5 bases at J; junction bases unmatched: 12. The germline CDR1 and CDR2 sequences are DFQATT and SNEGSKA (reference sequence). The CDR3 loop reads CSYQSAGGLETQYF. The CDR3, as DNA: TGCAGTTATCAATCCGCGGGGGGGCTTGAGACCCAGTACTTC.

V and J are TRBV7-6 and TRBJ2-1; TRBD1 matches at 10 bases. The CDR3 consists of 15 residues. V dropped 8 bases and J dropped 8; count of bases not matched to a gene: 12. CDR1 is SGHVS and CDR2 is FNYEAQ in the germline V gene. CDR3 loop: CASVDRGQVIDEQFF. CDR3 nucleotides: TGTGCCAGCGTTGACAGGGGGCAAGTAATTGATGAGCAGTTCTTC.

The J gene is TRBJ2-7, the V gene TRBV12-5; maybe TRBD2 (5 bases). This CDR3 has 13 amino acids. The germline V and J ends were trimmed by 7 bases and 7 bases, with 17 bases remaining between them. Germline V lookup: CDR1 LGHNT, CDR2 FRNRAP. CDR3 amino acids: CASATLLGEEQYF. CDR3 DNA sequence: TGTGCTAGTGCCACTCTACTCGGGGAGGAGCAGTACTTC.

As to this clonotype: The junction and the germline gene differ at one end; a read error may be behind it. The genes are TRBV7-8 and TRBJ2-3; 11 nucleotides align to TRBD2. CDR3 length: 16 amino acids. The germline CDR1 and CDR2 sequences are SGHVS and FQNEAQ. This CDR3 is CASSQELAGVADTQCF. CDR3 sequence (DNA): TGTGCCAGCAGCCAGGAACTAGCGGGGGTAGCTGATACGCAGTGTTTT.

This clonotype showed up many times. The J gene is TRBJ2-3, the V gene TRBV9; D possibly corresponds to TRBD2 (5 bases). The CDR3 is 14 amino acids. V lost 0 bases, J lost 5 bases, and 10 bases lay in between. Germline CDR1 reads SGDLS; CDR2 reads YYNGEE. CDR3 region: CASSVDGEGDTQYF. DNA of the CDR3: TGTGCCAGCAGCGTAGACGGGGAAGGAGATACGCAGTATTTT.

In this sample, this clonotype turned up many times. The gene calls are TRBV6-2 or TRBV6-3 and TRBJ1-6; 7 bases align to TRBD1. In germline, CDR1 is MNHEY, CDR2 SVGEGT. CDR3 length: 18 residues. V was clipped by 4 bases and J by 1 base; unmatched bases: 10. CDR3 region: CASSSTQGTGSYNSPLHF. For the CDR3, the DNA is TGTGCCAGCAGTTCGACACAGGGGACTGGGTCCTATAATTCACCCCTCCACTTT.

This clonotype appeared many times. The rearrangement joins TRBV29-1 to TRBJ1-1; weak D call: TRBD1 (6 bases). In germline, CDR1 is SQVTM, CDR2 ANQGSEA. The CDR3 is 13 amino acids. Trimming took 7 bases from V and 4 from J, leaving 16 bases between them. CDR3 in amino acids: CSATNREGTEAFF. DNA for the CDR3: TGCAGCGCAACTAACAGGGAGGGCACTGAAGCTTTCTTT.

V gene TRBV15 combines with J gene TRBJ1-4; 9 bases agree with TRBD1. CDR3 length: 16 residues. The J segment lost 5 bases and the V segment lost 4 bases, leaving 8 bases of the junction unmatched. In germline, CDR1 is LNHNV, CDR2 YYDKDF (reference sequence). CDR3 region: CATSTFTGTGNEKLFF. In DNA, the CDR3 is TGTGCCACCAGCACTTTTACCGGGACAGGGAATGAAAAACTGTTTTTT.

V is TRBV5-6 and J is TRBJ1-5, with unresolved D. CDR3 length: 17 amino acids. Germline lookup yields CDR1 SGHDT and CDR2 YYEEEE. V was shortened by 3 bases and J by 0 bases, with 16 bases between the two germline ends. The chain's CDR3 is CASSSWYTKYSNQPQHF. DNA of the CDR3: TGTGCCAGCAGCTCTTGGTATACAAAGTATAGCAATCAGCCCCAGCATTTT. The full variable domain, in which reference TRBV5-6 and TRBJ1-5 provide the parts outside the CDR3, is DAGVTQSPTHLIKTRGQQVTLRCSPKSGHDTVSWYQQALGQGPQFIFQYYEEEERQRGNFPDRFSGHQFPNYSSELNVNALLLGDSALYLCASSSWYTKYSNQPQHFGDGTRLSIL.

CDR3 DNA: TGCAGTGCTAGAGAGGGAGGAGAGACCCAGTACTTC. It translates to CSAREGGETQYF. The chain links TRBV20-1 to TRBJ2-5, with D perhaps matching TRBD2 (6 bases). This CDR3 is built from 12 residues. Looked up from germline, CDR1 is DFQATT and CDR2 is SNEGSKA (reference sequence). V lost 0 bases and J lost 4, with 6 bases in between.

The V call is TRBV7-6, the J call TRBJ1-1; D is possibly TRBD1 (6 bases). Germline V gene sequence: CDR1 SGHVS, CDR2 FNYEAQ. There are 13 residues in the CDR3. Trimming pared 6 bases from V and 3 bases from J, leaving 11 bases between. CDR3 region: CASRTGGDTEAFF. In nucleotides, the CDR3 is TGTGCCAGCAGGACAGGAGGGGACACTGAAGCTTTCTTT.